Each of the 32 T cell receptor beta chains below was sequenced from the same sample in a study of regulatory T cells in long-lasting Graves disease. HTBI primers from iRepertoire and Arm-PCR of CDR3 regions yielded the TCR beta libraries. TCRdb processed the multiplex PCR reads anew with MiXCR; each CDR3 protein has one entry. In the table there are a few hundred thousand distinct CDR3 sequences, approximately 13% of which are singletons. Time point: newly diagnosed GD, antithyroid drugs for less than 3 months. PBMC-extracted RNA yielded the TCR library. These data also featured in a second study, about T cells in Graves' hyperthyroidism and ophthalmopathy.

Sample: peripheral blood mononuclear cells (PBMCs), taken at new diagnosis, from a patient treated with antithyroid drugs. These receptor sequences come from a man younger than 45 with Graves disease.

This clonotype occurred many times. The chain uses TRBV6-1 and TRBJ2-2, with 7 bases that match TRBD2. The CDR3 sequence is 15 residues long. The ends lost 6 bases at V and 3 bases at J; junction bases unmatched: 7. Germline-derived CDR1 and CDR2 are MNHNS and SASEGT. CDR3 residues: CASSPGGMDTGELFF. The DNA for the CDR3 is TGTGCCAGCAGCCCCGGGGGGATGGACACCGGGGAGCTGTTTTTT.

The chain couples TRBV24-1 to TRBJ2-2; D is unclear. CDR1 and CDR2 from the germline V gene are KGHDR and SFDVKD. V lost 10 bases and J lost 6, with 8 bases in between. The length of the CDR3 is 11 residues. This CDR3 reads CATQSAGELFF. The CDR3 coding sequence is TGTGCCACACAGTCTGCCGGGGAGCTGTTTTTT.

There are many counts of this clonotype. The chain joins TRBV24-1 to TRBJ1-1, with a possible D match to TRBD1 (5 bases). V lost 4 bases and J lost 3, with 14 bases in between. This CDR3 comprises 15 residues. CDR1 and CDR2 (germline): KGHDR, SFDVKD. CDR3 protein: CATSDTGQVDTEAFF. The CDR3 nucleotides read TGTGCCACCAGTGACACGGGGCAGGTCGACACTGAAGCTTTCTTT.

Many counts were recorded for this clonotype. The V and J genes are TRBV3-1 and TRBJ2-7; 8 nucleotides match TRBD2. Germline values: CDR1 LGHDT, CDR2 YNNKEL (reference sequence). The CDR3 is made up of 14 amino acids. With 6 bases clipped from V and 4 bases from J, the junction kept 8 bases outside the gene matches. The CDR3 bases are TGTGCCAGCAGAAGAAGCGGGAGCAAGTACGAGCAGTACTTC. This encodes CASRRSGSKYEQYF.

This clonotype was seen repeatedly, ten times or more. The V gene is TRBV5-1, the J gene TRBJ1-1; TRBD1 aligns across 9 bases. Germline CDR1 reads SGHRS; CDR2 reads YFSETQ. Unmatched junction bases numbered 11, after V lost 0 bases and J lost 11 bases. The CDR3 has 15 amino acids. CDR3 bases: TGCGCCAGCAGCTTGGTCCGGGGACAGGGAGTATGGGCTTTCTTT. This encodes CASSLVRGQGVWAFF. The complete variable domain, with remaining parts taken from reference TRBV5-1 and TRBJ1-1, reads KAGVTQTPRYLIKTRGQQVTLSCSPISGHRSVSWYQQTPGQGLQFLFEYFSETQRNKGNFPGRFSGRQFSNSRSEMNVSTLELGDSALYLCASSLVRGQGVWAFFGQGTRLTVV.

This clonotype was recorded a few times. The genes are TRBV29-1 and TRBJ1-2; no definite D call. There are 12 residues in the CDR3. V was pared by 0 bases and J by 1 base, with 3 bases between. Germline V gene data show CDR1 as SQVTM and CDR2 as ANQGSEA. The CDR3 region has the DNA TGCAGCGTTGAAGACAGTAACTATGGCTACACCTTC. Translation gives CSVEDSNYGYTF.

This clonotype was recorded many times. V usage is TRBV20-1 and J usage is TRBJ2-7, with 10 bases aligning to TRBD2. The germline V gene encodes CDR1 DFQATT and CDR2 SNEGSKA (reference sequence). This CDR3 is 15 amino acids long. The J segment lost 6 bases and the V segment lost 1 base, leaving 9 bases of the junction unmatched. The CDR3 DNA reads as TGCAGTGCTAGAGGGAGCGGGAGGGGCGGAGGCGAGCAGTACTTC. It encodes CSARGSGRGGGEQYF.

This clonotype was counted many times. This rearrangement joins TRBV5-6 to TRBJ2-7, with TRBD2 matching 7 bases. Trimming cost V 4 bases and J 0 bases; bases outside gene matches: 7. Germline CDR1 and CDR2: SGHDT and YYEEEE. The CDR3 loop spans 15 amino acids. CDR3 residues: CASSGDYQSSYEQYF. CDR3 nucleotide sequence: TGTGCCAGCAGCGGGGACTACCAGAGCTCCTACGAGCAGTACTTC.

DNA for the CDR3: TGTGCCAGCAGCCCAGAGGGGCCCAGCACTGAAGCTTTCTTT. This gives the protein CASSPEGPSTEAFF. This chain uses TRBV7-9 with TRBJ1-1; D perhaps matches TRBD1 (5 bases). The V gene's germline CDR1 is SEHNR and CDR2 FQNEAQ (reference sequence). The V end was cut by 5 bases, the J end by 4 bases, with 14 bases between. CDR3 size: 14 residues. Together with reference TRBV7-9 and TRBJ1-1, the CDR3 gives the full variable domain: DTGVSQNPRHKITKRGQNVTFRCDPISEHNRLYWYRQTLGQGPEFLTYFQNEAQLEKSRLLSDRFSAERPKGSFSTLEIQRTEQGDSAMYLCASSPEGPSTEAFFGQGTRLTVV.

This clonotype was recorded at least ten times. The chain joins TRBV29-1 to TRBJ2-7; TRBD2 is a possible D gene (5 bases). The CDR3 loop spans 12 amino acids. Germline CDR1 and CDR2: SQVTM and ANQGSEA. Trimming cost V 4 bases and J 1 base, with 8 bases left between them. The chain's CDR3 is CSVAGSSYEQYF. The CDR3 DNA follows: TGCAGCGTTGCTGGGAGTTCCTACGAGCAGTACTTC.

This clonotype came up many times. The rearrangement uses TRBV20-1 and TRBJ2-7, with 10 nucleotides matching TRBD1. Unmatched junction bases numbered 4, after V lost 0 bases and J lost 2 bases. Per germline, CDR1 DFQATT and CDR2 SNEGSKA (reference sequence). The CDR3 is 15 amino acids. CDR3 nucleotide sequence: TGCAGTGCTAGAGATGGACAGGGGGGACCCTACGAGCAGTACTTC. It codes for CSARDGQGGPYEQYF.

The chain joins TRBV24-1 to TRBJ2-1; TRBD2 aligns across 14 bases. Per germline, CDR1 KGHDR and CDR2 SFDVKD. The V and J ends lost 5 bases and 5 bases, in that order; junction bases with no gene match: 10. This CDR3 spans 18 amino acids. CDR3 loop: CATSGRTSGRLKDNEQFF. DNA for the CDR3: TGTGCCACCAGTGGCAGGACTAGCGGGAGGTTAAAGGACAATGAGCAGTTCTTC.

Ten or more counts support this clonotype. The rearrangement uses TRBV29-1 and TRBJ2-2; 7 positions agree with TRBD2. V lost 3 bases, J lost 0 bases, and 7 bases stayed unmatched. The germline V gene has CDR1 SQVTM and CDR2 ANQGSEA. This CDR3 region has 16 residues. CDR3 protein: CSVESFGTTNTGELFF. Written as DNA, the CDR3 is TGCAGCGTTGAGAGTTTCGGGACTACGAACACCGGGGAGCTGTTTTTT.

This clonotype was counted between two and nine times. The chain links TRBV7-2 to TRBJ1-3, with 9 nucleotides matching TRBD1. After removal of 5 bases from V and 0 bases from J, the junction contained 5 bases not matched to a gene. Germline lookup yields CDR1 SGHTA and CDR2 FQGNSA. CDR3 length equals 16 residues. CDR3 residues: CASSRRTGVSGNTIYF. Written as DNA, the CDR3 is TGTGCCAGCAGCCGCCGGACAGGGGTCTCTGGAAACACCATATATTTT.

This clonotype has more than one count but fewer than ten. The V gene is TRBV19, the J gene TRBJ2-1; 7 bases are a match to TRBD2. V lost 4 bases and J lost 8; bases outside the gene matches: 11. Germline values: CDR1 LNHDA, CDR2 SQIVND (reference sequence). This CDR3 is built from 15 residues. The DNA of the CDR3 is TGTGCCAGTAGTAGCCTAGCGGAAGGAAGGTATGAGCAGTTCTTC. This sequence encodes CASSSLAEGRYEQFF.

This clonotype showed up many times. This chain joins TRBV20-1 and TRBJ1-2; D is possibly TRBD1 (6 bases). Trimming pared 6 bases from V and 7 bases from J, leaving 18 bases between. The CDR3 consists of 13 residues. The germline gives CDR1 DFQATT, CDR2 SNEGSKA (reference sequence). This CDR3 reads CSAPLGGGSGYTF. The DNA for the CDR3 is TGCAGTGCACCGTTAGGGGGGGGGTCTGGCTACACCTTC.

The table lists this clonotype with a few counts. The chain links TRBV5-1 to TRBJ2-6, with D hard to call. Germline V gene lookup returns CDR1 SGHRS and CDR2 YFSETQ. Trimming shortened V by 1 base and J by 5 bases, and 10 bases separated the two germline ends. The CDR3 has 15 residues. The CDR3 is CASSLSVVRANVLTF. The CDR3 region has the DNA TGCGCCAGCAGCTTGTCAGTGGTACGGGCCAACGTCCTGACTTTC.

This clonotype was found many times. The chain couples TRBV7-2 to TRBJ2-1; a possible D gene is TRBD2 (5 bases). Germline loops: CDR1 SGHTA, CDR2 FQGNSA. The CDR3 has 13 residues. The V end lost 4 bases, the J end lost 9 bases, and 13 bases lay between the germline ends. The CDR3 nucleotides read TGTGCCAGCAGCTATCGAACCCGGGGTGAGCAGTTCTTC. Translation: CASSYRTRGEQFF.

This clonotype has a count of ten or more. The junction differs from germline at one of its ends, possibly a read error. The chain recombines TRBV7-7 with TRBJ2-5; 7 nucleotides match TRBD2. This CDR3 contains 16 residues. Germline assignment: CDR1 SSHAT and CDR2 FNYEAQ (reference sequence). CDR3 sequence: CASSLGLPTNQETQYF. The DNA of the CDR3 is TGTGCTAGCAGCTTGGGACTACCTACCAACCAAGAGACCCAGTACTTC.

CDR3: CASSLARGAGELFF. The CDR3 DNA reads as TGTGCCAGCAGCTTAGCGCGGGGGGCCGGGGAGCTGTTTTTT. The V call is TRBV7-9, the J call TRBJ2-2, with 8 positions matching TRBD2. Germline trimming cut 0 bases from V and 6 bases from J; bases unmatched to any gene: 0. Germline V gene lookup returns CDR1 SEHNR and CDR2 FQNEAQ (reference sequence). There are 14 residues in the CDR3.

This clonotype was observed many times. CDR3 in amino acids: CASSYSSSADTQYF. CDR3 sequence (DNA): TGTGCCAGCAGTTACTCTTCCAGCGCAGATACGCAGTATTTT. This chain joins TRBV6-9 and TRBJ2-3, with D hard to call. The CDR3 is made up of 14 amino acids. The ends were cut back, 3 bases at V and 4 bases at J, with 11 bases in the middle. The germline V gene has CDR1 MNHGY and CDR2 SVAAGI.

This clonotype appeared a few times. The rearrangement joins TRBV19 to TRBJ1-5; D is perhaps TRBD1 (6 bases). Trimming took 8 bases from V and 2 from J, leaving 16 bases between them. The CDR3 contains 15 residues. The V gene's germline CDR1 is LNHDA and CDR2 SQIVND (reference sequence). DNA for the CDR3: TGTGCCAGTGGGTTAGGGGGAGGGGGCAATCAGCCCCAGCATTTT. Translating it yields CASGLGGGGNQPQHF.

The rearrangement links TRBV24-1 to TRBJ2-5; tentative D call: TRBD2 (6 bases). The CDR3 contains 15 residues. Germline CDR1 is KGHDR and CDR2 is SFDVKD. Deletions cut 6 bases from V and 3 bases from J, with 16 bases between. CDR3 in amino acids: CATSRAGPGEETQYF. DNA of the CDR3: TGTGCCACCAGTAGGGCGGGTCCGGGGGAAGAGACCCAGTACTTC.

This clonotype has a count of ten or more. The gene calls are TRBV27 and TRBJ1-1; tentatively, D is TRBD1 (6 bases). Deletions cut 6 bases from V and 1 base from J, with 12 bases between. Germline V gene data show CDR1 as MNHEY and CDR2 as SMNVEV (reference sequence). This CDR3 is built from 14 residues. The CDR3 loop is CASSPGQQNTEAFF. Here the CDR3 DNA reads TGTGCCAGCAGCCCCGGACAGCAGAACACTGAAGCTTTCTTT.

Ten or more counts support this clonotype. The V gene is TRBV12-3 or TRBV12-4, the J gene TRBJ1-2; possible D gene TRBD1, 5 bases. The germline V and J ends were trimmed by 6 bases and 0 bases, with 11 bases remaining between them. The CDR3 is made up of 14 amino acids. CDR3 sequence: CASSTGTANYGYTF. CDR3 coding DNA: TGTGCCAGCAGCACTGGGACTGCTAACTATGGCTACACCTTC.

This clonotype was recorded at least ten times. The gene calls are TRBV20-1 and TRBJ2-1, with 7 bases aligning to TRBD1. This CDR3 has 13 residues. V shed 6 bases and J 4 bases; nucleotides not matched to a gene: 6. CDR1 and CDR2 from the germline V gene are DFQATT and SNEGSKA (reference sequence). The CDR3 sequence is CSALGQEYNEQFF. Here the CDR3 DNA reads TGCAGTGCCCTCGGACAGGAGTACAATGAGCAGTTCTTC.

This chain connects TRBV12-3 or TRBV12-4 to TRBJ1-5; tentatively, D is TRBD1 (6 bases). Between the trimmed V and J ends, which lost 3 bases and 6 bases, there was a span of 18 bases. The CDR3 is made up of 16 amino acids. Here the CDR3 DNA reads TGTGCCAGCAGTTTTGTCAGTTGGGGGGCAGGTCAGCCCCAGCATTTT. Translating gives CASSFVSWGAGQPQHF.

The chain employs TRBV10-3 and TRBJ2-3; TRBD1 agrees at 7 bases. V shed 5 bases and J 4 bases; nucleotides not matched to a gene: 6. Germline V CDR1 and CDR2: ENHRY, SYGVKD. The CDR3 totals 14 residues. In nucleotides, the CDR3 is TGTGCCATCAGTCCGGACAGGAGCCCAGATACGCAGTATTTT. It codes for CAISPDRSPDTQYF.

This clonotype was counted at least ten times. The rearrangement uses TRBV24-1 and TRBJ2-7; D gene ambiguous. The CDR3 is made up of 16 amino acids. V was pared by 5 bases and J by 0 bases, with 16 bases between. The germline CDR1 and CDR2 sequences are KGHDR and SFDVKD. The CDR3 DNA follows: TGTGCCACCAGTGGGGAAAGCTCACCGAGCTCCTACGAGCAGTACTTC. This sequence encodes CATSGESSPSSYEQYF.

This clonotype came up many times. The genes are TRBV10-3 and TRBJ1-2; D unclear. The CDR3 has 13 amino acids. V was clipped by 6 bases and J by 2 bases, with 10 bases between them. Looked up from germline, CDR1 is ENHRY and CDR2 is SYGVKD. The CDR3 sequence is CAISTDSNYGYTF. In DNA form, the CDR3 reads TGTGCCATCAGCACTGACTCAAACTATGGCTACACCTTC.

At least ten counts were recorded for this clonotype. This chain links TRBV7-8 with TRBJ1-1; D not resolved. Germline V CDR1 and CDR2: SGHVS, FQNEAQ. CDR3 length equals 12 residues. Trimming removed 1 base from V and 7 bases from J, with 7 bases in between. The CDR3 loop reads CASSLDQVEAFF. The CDR3, as DNA: TGTGCCAGCAGCTTAGACCAGGTTGAAGCTTTCTTT.

This clonotype was counted ten times or more. The chain combines TRBV20-1 with TRBJ2-4; possibly TRBD1 for D (6 bases). Germline CDR1 reads DFQATT; CDR2 reads SNEGSKA (reference sequence). This CDR3 is built from 15 residues. Trimming stripped 0 bases from V and 3 bases from J, with 12 bases between. The DNA for the CDR3 is TGCAGTGCTAGAGATGCAGGGGATGGCAAAAACATTCAGTACTTC. It specifies CSARDAGDGKNIQYF.